Listed below are T cell receptor beta chains from one sample, sequenced in a study of response to subunit inactivated influenza vaccine. MiXCR, applied by TCRdb to the RT-PCR reads, yields one record per CDR3 protein. Of fewer than 700,000 distinct CDR3 sequences detected, roughly 13% appear once; the ten largest clones hold less than 15%. Sequences were derived from PBMCs from blood, sampled around seven weeks after vaccination. The receptors come from a man aged 50 or older who received an inactivated influenza vaccine. The CDR3 runs from the conserved cysteine through the conserved F or W. D genes are given only for firm matches. Some rows have no size entry. The others give once, few or many, or a class for an expanded clone.

j_gene | abundance | d_gene | v_gene | CDR3nt | CDR3aa
TRBJ2-3 | few | TRBD1 | TRBV20-1 | TGCAGTGCTGGGGGCTCAGGGGGACGCACAGATACGCAGTATTTT | CSAGGSGGRTDTQYF
TRBJ2-1 | few | - | TRBV6-2/TRBV6-3 | TGTGCCAGCAGTTACGAGGGGACCGTGGCCTACAATGAGCAGTTCTTC | CASSYEGTVAYNEQFF
TRBJ1-5 | - | - | TRBV19 | TGTGCCAGTAGTGAAGCGGGATCCTATACGCAGCATTTT | CASSEAGSYTQHF
TRBJ2-1 | - | TRBD2 | TRBV29-1 | TGCAGCGTTCTTACCGGGGGGGCCTATGAGCAGTTCTTC | CSVLTGGAYEQFF
TRBJ2-7 | - | - | TRBV27 | TGTGCCAGCAGTTTTACAGGGAGAAGGGTTCACGAGCAGTACTTC | CASSFTGRRVHEQYF
TRBJ2-5 | few | - | TRBV11-2 | TGTGCCAGCAGCTTAGAGCCAGGGGCGGTACTCCAAGAGACCCAGTACTTC | CASSLEPGAVLQETQYF
TRBJ2-1 | - | TRBD2 | TRBV7-3 | TGTGCCAGCACCTTTGACGGGGAGGGGTGTGGGGATGAGCAGTTCTTC | CASTFDGEGCGDEQFF
TRBJ2-3 | few | - | TRBV6-1 | TGTGCCAGCAGACTTAGACTAACCAGCACAGATACGCAGTATTTT | CASRLRLTSTDTQYF
TRBJ1-2 | - | - | TRBV20-1 | TGCAGTGCTAGTAGGGGGGTGAACTATGGCTACACCTTC | CSASRGVNYGYTF
TRBJ2-5 | - | - | TRBV10-3 | TGTGCCATCAGTGATTCGGAAGAGACCCAGTACTTC | CAISDSEETQYF
TRBJ1-3 | few | - | TRBV25-1 | TGTGCCAGCAGTGAGACCAGGGCTGGAAACACCATATATTTT | CASSETRAGNTIYF
TRBJ1-1 | - | - | TRBV7-2 | TGTGCCAGCAGCAAGAGCTTCTGGGAAATTGGCACTGAAGCTTTCTTT | CASSKSFWEIGTEAFF
TRBJ1-2 | many | - | TRBV7-9 | TGTGCCAGCAGCTTCCTTTCTACAAACTATGGCTACACCTTC | CASSFLSTNYGYTF
TRBJ2-6 | few | TRBD1 | TRBV10-3 | TGTGCCATCAGACAGGGGTACGGGGCCAACGTCCTGACTTTC | CAIRQGYGANVLTF
TRBJ2-5 | few | - | TRBV24-1 | TGTGCCACCAGTGGAACAGTGGAGACCCAGTACTTC | CATSGTVETQYF
TRBJ2-1 | many | - | TRBV6-5 | TGTGCCAGCACCCCGGACCACTACAGGCAGTTCTTC | CASTPDHYRQFF
TRBJ2-1 | - | - | TRBV6-2/TRBV6-3 | TGTGCCAGCAGTTTATCGGCAGGGCTTCTCAATGAGCAGTTCTTC | CASSLSAGLLNEQFF
TRBJ2-3 | few | TRBD2 | TRBV5-1 | TGCGCCACCGCGGGGGGGGCGAGCACAGATACGCAGTATTTT | CATAGGASTDTQYF
TRBJ2-2 | - | TRBD1 | TRBV12-3/TRBV12-4 | TGTGCCAGCAGAACCGGGACAGGGGGTCCCGGGGAGCTGTTTTTT | CASRTGTGGPGELFF
TRBJ2-7 | - | TRBD2 | TRBV12-3/TRBV12-4 | TGTGCCAGCAGGCGGGGACTAGCGGGTACGGAGCAGTACTTC | CASRRGLAGTEQYF
TRBJ1-1 | - | TRBD1 | TRBV12-3/TRBV12-4 | TGTGCCAGCAGTCTAGGACAGGGCCTTGAAGCTTTCTTT | CASSLGQGLEAFF
TRBJ2-5 | few | - | TRBV27 | TGTGCCAGAAAAAAGGGGGAGACGGAGGAGACCCAGTACTTC | CARKKGETEETQYF
TRBJ2-3 | - | TRBD2 | TRBV4-3 | TGCGCCAGCAGCCAAGCGGGGGGAACTGGGGATACGCAGTATTTT | CASSQAGGTGDTQYF
TRBJ2-5 | many | TRBD1 | TRBV5-1 | TGCGCCAGCAGCCAGGGACAGACGGAGACCCAGTACTTC | CASSQGQTETQYF
TRBJ2-1 | many | - | TRBV12-3/TRBV12-4 | TGTGCCAGCAGTTTGACGCGACAGGAGAGAAATGAGCAGTTCTTC | CASSLTRQERNEQFF
TRBJ2-3 | few | TRBD2 | TRBV5-1 | TGCGCCAGCAGCACCGTGGGAGGGGGCACAGATACGCAGTATTTT | CASSTVGGGTDTQYF
TRBJ1-5 | - | TRBD1 | TRBV7-9 | TGTGCCAAAGTAGGGGGGGGACAGTTCCATAGCAATCAGCCCCAGCATTTT | CAKVGGGQFHSNQPQHF
TRBJ1-1 | many | TRBD1 | TRBV29-1 | TGCAGCGTTGAAGAACCAGGGGGGGTCCATTATAATGAAGCTTTCTTT | CSVEEPGGVHYNEAFF
TRBJ2-3 | few | TRBD2 | TRBV12-3/TRBV12-4 | TGTGCCAGCAGTTTTAGGCGGGGGGACACAGATACGCAGTATTTT | CASSFRRGDTDTQYF
TRBJ2-3 | - | TRBD2 | TRBV12-3/TRBV12-4 | TGTGCCAGCAGTCGAGCTAGCGGGGGACCGTATTTT | CASSRASGGPYF
TRBJ2-1 | - | - | TRBV20-1 | TGCAGTGCTAGAGGTACTTACGACTCCTACAATGAGCAGTTCTTC | CSARGTYDSYNEQFF
TRBJ2-5 | medium-sized | - | TRBV12-3/TRBV12-4 | TGTGCCAGCAGCTTAGGAGAGACCCAGTACTTC | CASSLGETQYF
TRBJ1-4 | - | - | TRBV20-1 | TGCAGTGCCGCAGGGCCCCAGGATGAAAAACTGTTTTTT | CSAAGPQDEKLFF
TRBJ1-3 | few | TRBD1 | TRBV6-1 | TGTGCCAGCAGTGGCGACAGGGTGAGAAACACCATATATTTT | CASSGDRVRNTIYF
TRBJ2-1 | many | - | TRBV29-1 | TGCAGCGTTGTCGGCAGTTCCTACAATGAGCAGTTCTTC | CSVVGSSYNEQFF
TRBJ2-3 | - | - | TRBV18 | TGTGCCAGCTCACCACCTGTTAGCGGAACAGATACGCAGTATTTT | CASSPPVSGTDTQYF
TRBJ2-7 | few | - | TRBV5-6 | TGTGCCAGCAGCTTGCGGGGTGCGGGCGAGCAGTACTTC | CASSLRGAGEQYF
TRBJ2-7 | - | TRBD2 | TRBV9 | TGTGCCAGCAGCGTAGCTGGGTCGGGCGGGAGTCGTGGCGAGCAGTACTTC | CASSVAGSGGSRGEQYF
TRBJ2-7 | - | TRBD1 | TRBV12-3/TRBV12-4 | TGTGCCAGCACCCCGGACAGGGGGCGAAACGAGCAGTACTTC | CASTPDRGRNEQYF
TRBJ2-3 | - | - | TRBV7-2 | TGTGCCAGCAGCTTGATTCGGGGAGCAGATACGCAGTATTTT | CASSLIRGADTQYF
TRBJ1-5 | many | - | TRBV6-1 | TGTGCCAGCGGTCAGGGGTTCAATCAGCCCCAGCATTTT | CASGQGFNQPQHF
TRBJ2-3 | few | TRBD2 | TRBV28 | TGTGCCAGCAGTTTTTTCTCCCTTGGGGGCGGGAGGCATGATACGCAGTATTTT | CASSFFSLGGGRHDTQYF
TRBJ2-1 | - | TRBD2 | TRBV7-9 | TGTGCCAGCAGCCCGTACTTAGCGGGGGGGACGTACAATGAGCAGTTCTTC | CASSPYLAGGTYNEQFF
TRBJ2-7 | - | - | TRBV2 | TGTGCCAGCAGTGAAAGCCCAGGGGTATGGGAGCAGTACTTC | CASSESPGVWEQYF
TRBJ2-1 | - | TRBD2 | TRBV24-1 | TGTGCCACCAGTGATTTAAAGACTAGCGGGACGTACAATGAGCAGTTCTTC | CATSDLKTSGTYNEQFF
TRBJ2-6 | many | - | TRBV12-3/TRBV12-4 | TGTGCCAGCAGTTTAGAGGGAGCTGGGGCCAACGTCCTGACTTTC | CASSLEGAGANVLTF
TRBJ2-1 | - | TRBD2 | TRBV29-1 | TGCAGCGTTGGCTCGATCCCGGGACTAGCGGGGGTGACCCCCTACAATGAGCAGTTCTTC | CSVGSIPGLAGVTPYNEQFF
TRBJ2-5 | - | - | TRBV11-2 | TGTGCCAGCAGCTTAGCACAACACCAGTACTTC | CASSLAQHQYF
TRBJ1-5 | - | - | TRBV7-6 | TGTGCCAGCAGCCAAAGTGGGGCAAAGCCCCAGCATTTT | CASSQSGAKPQHF
TRBJ2-7 | few | TRBD2 | TRBV27 | TGTGCCAGCAGAACCGGGACTAGCGGTAAGCAGTACTTC | CASRTGTSGKQYF
TRBJ2-7 | many | - | TRBV6-1 | TGTGCCAGCAGTGAATTCGGCACTCACTACGAGCAGTACTTC | CASSEFGTHYEQYF
TRBJ2-1 | - | TRBD2 | TRBV5-1 | TGCGCCAGCAGCTTGGGGACTAGCGGGAGAAGAGGGGATGAGCAGTTCTTC | CASSLGTSGRRGDEQFF
TRBJ1-2 | - | TRBD1 | TRBV6-5 | TGTGCCAGCAGTTACACAGGGGGTGATAACTATGGCTACACCTTC | CASSYTGGDNYGYTF